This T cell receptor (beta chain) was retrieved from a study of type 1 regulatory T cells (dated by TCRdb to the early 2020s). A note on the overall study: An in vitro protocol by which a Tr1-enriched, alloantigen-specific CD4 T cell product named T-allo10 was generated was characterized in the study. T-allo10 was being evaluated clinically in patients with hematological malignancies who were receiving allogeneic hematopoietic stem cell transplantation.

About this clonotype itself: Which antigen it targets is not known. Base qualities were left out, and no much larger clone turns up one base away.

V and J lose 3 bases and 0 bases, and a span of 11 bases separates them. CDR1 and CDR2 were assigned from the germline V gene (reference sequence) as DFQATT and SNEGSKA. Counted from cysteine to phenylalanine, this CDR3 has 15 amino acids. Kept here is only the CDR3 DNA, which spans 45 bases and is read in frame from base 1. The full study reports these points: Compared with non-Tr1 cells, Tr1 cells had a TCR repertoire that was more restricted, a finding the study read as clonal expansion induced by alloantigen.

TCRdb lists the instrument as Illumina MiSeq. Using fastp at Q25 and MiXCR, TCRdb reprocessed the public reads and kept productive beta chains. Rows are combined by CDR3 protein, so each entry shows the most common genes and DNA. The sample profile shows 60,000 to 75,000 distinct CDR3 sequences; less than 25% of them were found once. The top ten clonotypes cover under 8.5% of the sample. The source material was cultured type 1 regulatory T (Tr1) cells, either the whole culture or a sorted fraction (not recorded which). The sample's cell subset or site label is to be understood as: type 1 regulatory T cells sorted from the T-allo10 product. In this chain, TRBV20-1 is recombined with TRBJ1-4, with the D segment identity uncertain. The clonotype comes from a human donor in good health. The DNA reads TGCAGTGCTAGGGGGAGCCGTCCAACTAATGAAAAACTGTTTTTT. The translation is CSARGSRPTNEKLFF.